The 20 T cell receptor beta chains listed next were all sequenced from one sample in a study of cytomegalovirus exposure and HLA in healthy donors (dated by TCRdb to 2016 to 2017). The library was prepared using the immunoSEQ multiplex PCR assay. A mixture of 60 forward primers for TCR Vbeta segments and 13 reverse primers for TCR Jbeta segments was used in the multiplex PCR. As stored in TCRdb, this immuneACCESS dataset retains in-frame rearrangements with V and J assigned. A fraction of the clones does not appear; measured against another copy, unresolved V genes explain less than half of the discrepancy, and the remainder lacks a known reason. This sample is represented by approximately 110,000 clones; 76% of them were singletons. The ten largest account for roughly 2% of the sample. Sequences were obtained from PBMCs. These receptors all stem from a man in his fifties or sixties in good health and CMV-seronegative.

This clone was seen a few times. The rearrangement joins TRBV19 to TRBJ2-5, with 8 bases fitting TRBD1. This CDR3 comprises 16 residues. V shed 0 bases and J 2 bases; nucleotides not matched to a gene: 5. Germline assignment: CDR1 LNHDA and CDR2 SQIVND (reference sequence). The CDR3 DNA is TGTGCCAGTAGTATAGATACCAGGGGGCGGCAAGAGACCCAGTACTTC. It yields the protein CASSIDTRGRQETQYF.

CDR3 amino acids: CASSLIWTGANTGELFF. DNA of the CDR3: TGCGCCAGCAGCTTGATATGGACAGGGGCGAACACCGGGGAGCTGTTTTTT. The chain links TRBV5-1 to TRBJ2-2; 9 bases match TRBD1. V dropped 1 base and J dropped 0; count of bases not matched to a gene: 4. This CDR3 spans 17 amino acids. The germline gives CDR1 SGHRS, CDR2 YFSETQ.

CDR3 in amino acids: CASSLQSPGELDYGYTF. As DNA, the CDR3 is TGCGCCAGCAGCTTGCAGTCACCAGGGGAACTGGACTATGGCTACACCTTC. The V and J genes are TRBV5-1 and TRBJ1-2; TRBD1 is a possible D gene (6 bases). CDR3 length equals 17 residues. Germline CDR1 and CDR2: SGHRS and YFSETQ. Trimming removed 1 base from V and 3 bases from J, with 19 bases in between.

This sequence joins TRBV28 and TRBJ2-5; TRBD2 aligns across 12 bases. Germline-derived CDR1 and CDR2 are MDHEN and SYDVKM. This CDR3 spans 17 amino acids. The J segment lost 3 bases and the V segment lost 5 bases, leaving 10 bases of the junction unmatched. The CDR3 nucleotides read TGTGCCAGCAGTAGCTACCTAGCGGGGGGGCGGGAAGAGACCCAGTACTTC. Translation gives CASSSYLAGGREETQYF. Variable domain in full (rest from reference TRBV28 and TRBJ2-5): DVKVTQSSRYLVKRTGEKVFLECVQDMDHENMFWYRQDPGLGLRLIYFSYDVKMKEKGDIPEGYSVSREKKERFSLILESASTNQTSMYLCASSSYLAGGREETQYFGPGTRLLVL.

This clone was counted only a few times. The chain couples TRBV6-1 to TRBJ1-6; 10 nucleotides match TRBD1. V shed 6 bases, J shed 3 bases, and the junction held 2 bases outside the gene matches. The CDR3 is 15 residues long. CDR1 and CDR2 from the germline V gene are MNHNS and SASEGT. The CDR3 is CASRGQGNYNSPLHF. CDR3 bases: TGTGCCAGCAGGGGACAGGGGAACTATAATTCACCCCTCCACTTT.

The chain uses TRBV5-1 and TRBJ2-1, with D possibly TRBD1 on 5 matching bases. CDR3 length: 13 residues. The germline V and J ends were trimmed by 4 bases and 6 bases, with 11 bases remaining between them. Germline V gives CDR1 SGHRS, CDR2 YFSETQ. In DNA, the CDR3 is TGCGCCAGCAGCCTGACAGCCCCCAATGAGCAGTTCTTC. It translates to CASSLTAPNEQFF.

The V call is TRBV11-2, the J call TRBJ1-4; D gene uncertain. The CDR3 loop spans 14 amino acids. Trimming removed 5 bases from V and 7 bases from J, with 14 bases in between. Per the germline V gene, CDR1 is SGHAT and CDR2 is FQNNGV. CDR3 coding DNA: TGTGCCAGCAGCCCCAGTAACGCGGTTGAAAAACTGTTTTTT. It yields the protein CASSPSNAVEKLFF.

The rearrangement joins TRBV27 to TRBJ1-3; D is undetermined. The CDR3 has 13 residues. The V gene's germline CDR1 is MNHEY and CDR2 SMNVEV (reference sequence). Trimming shortened V by 2 bases and J by 4 bases, and 6 bases separated the two germline ends. This CDR3 is CASSLNRGNTIYF. The CDR3 nucleotides are TGTGCCAGCAGTTTAAACAGAGGAAACACCATATATTTT.

The rearrangement joins TRBV7-2 to TRBJ1-5, with TRBD1 matching over 10 bases. Germline-derived CDR1 and CDR2 are SGHTA and FQGNSA. V lost 3 bases, J lost 4 bases, and 3 bases stayed unmatched. The CDR3 spans 15 residues. CDR3: CASSLDRGVNQPQHF. DNA of the CDR3: TGTGCCAGCAGCTTGGACAGGGGGGTGAATCAGCCCCAGCATTTT. The whole variable domain, remainder taken from reference TRBV7-2 and TRBJ1-5, is GAGVSQSPSNKVTEKGKDVELRCDPISGHTALYWYRQSLGQGLEFLIYFQGNSAPDKSGLPSDRFSAERTGGSVSTLTIQRTQQEDSAVYLCASSLDRGVNQPQHFGDGTRLSIL.

The table lists this clone with a few counts. V gene TRBV5-6 combines with J gene TRBJ1-4; D not resolved. CDR3 length equals 14 residues. Trimming removed 1 base from V and 6 bases from J, with 10 bases in between. Germline V gene sequence: CDR1 SGHDT, CDR2 YYEEEE. The CDR3 DNA follows: TGTGCCAGCAGCTTGTCTATGGTCCATGAAAAACTGTTTTTT. Translated: CASSLSMVHEKLFF.

The V call is TRBV7-8, the J call TRBJ1-1, with 7 bases fitting TRBD1. This CDR3 has 15 amino acids. Germline lookup yields CDR1 SGHVS and CDR2 FQNEAQ. V dropped 5 bases and J dropped 2; count of bases not matched to a gene: 8. The CDR3 DNA reads as TGTGCCAGCAGCCCCGGGACAGATAGAAACACTGAAGCTTTCTTT. Amino acids: CASSPGTDRNTEAFF.

This chain uses TRBV6-5 with TRBJ2-2; TRBD1 aligns across 8 bases. This CDR3 is built from 16 residues. Germline CDR1 MNHEY, CDR2 SVGAGI. The V gene end was trimmed by 2 bases and the J gene end by 4 bases; junction bases not matched to a gene: 6. CDR3 nucleotide sequence: TGTGCCAGCAGTTACCTGGACAGGGCGGCCACCGGGGAGCTGTTTTTT. Translating it yields CASSYLDRAATGELFF.

V and J are TRBV19 and TRBJ2-3, with a weak D call TRBD2 (6 bases). V was trimmed by 10 bases and J by 3 bases, leaving 20 bases between them. The CDR3 has 15 residues. CDR1 LNHDA and CDR2 SQIVND come from the germline V gene (reference sequence). CDR3: CATTQSGGRTDTQYF. The CDR3 DNA is TGTGCCACAACACAATCCGGGGGTCGGACAGATACGCAGTATTTT.

This clone was counted between two and nine times. The chain joins TRBV11-3 to TRBJ2-2; D remains unclear. CDR1 and CDR2 from the germline V gene are SGHNT and YENEEA. V was trimmed by 2 bases and J by 5 bases, leaving 6 bases between them. This CDR3 has 13 amino acids. Written as DNA, the CDR3 is TGTGCCAGCAGCTTACAACAGACCGGGGAGCTGTTTTTT. Translating it yields CASSLQQTGELFF.

The chain links TRBV5-1 to TRBJ2-7; 8 bases align to TRBD1. Germline values: CDR1 SGHRS, CDR2 YFSETQ. The CDR3 has 13 residues. The V and J ends lost 0 bases and 6 bases, in that order; junction bases with no gene match: 2. The DNA of the CDR3 is TGCGCCAGCAGCTTGGGGACAGGGCTCGAGCAGTACGTC. Its protein product is CASSLGTGLEQYV.

J is TRBJ2-4 and V is TRBV4-3; 10 bases match TRBD1. Germline V lookup: CDR1 LGHNA, CDR2 YSLEER. The ends lost 2 bases at V and 4 bases at J; junction bases unmatched: 5. This CDR3 is 16 amino acids long. CDR3 bases: TGCGCCAGCAGCCAAAGGGACAGGGGATTTAAAAACATTCAGTACTTC. It translates to CASSQRDRGFKNIQYF.

This clone was recorded once. The chain joins TRBV5-4 to TRBJ1-1; maybe TRBD1 (5 bases). The CDR3 spans 14 residues. V was clipped by 4 bases and J by 1 base, with 11 bases between them. Germline values: CDR1 SGHNT, CDR2 YYREEE (reference sequence). CDR3 residues: CASSVGTQNTEAFF. In nucleotides, the CDR3 is TGTGCCAGCAGCGTGGGGACTCAGAACACTGAAGCTTTCTTT. Full variable domain (outside the CDR3, taken from reference TRBV5-4 and TRBJ1-1): ETGVTQSPTHLIKTRGQQVTLRCSSQSGHNTVSWYQQALGQGPQFIFQYYREEENGRGNFPPRFSGLQFPNYSSELNVNALELDDSALYLCASSVGTQNTEAFFGQGTRLTVV.

CDR3 nucleotides: TGCGCCAGCAGCTTGTTCCAGGGTGGAACTGAAGCTTTCTTT. Translating gives CASSLFQGGTEAFF. The V gene is TRBV5-1, the J gene TRBJ1-1, with TRBD1 as a possible D gene (5 bases). The V gene lost 1 base and the J gene lost 5 bases, with 12 bases spanning the gap. The CDR3 is 14 residues long. From germline, CDR1 is SGHRS and CDR2 YFSETQ.

This rearrangement joins TRBV19 to TRBJ2-5; 7 bases map to TRBD1. The DNA end lines up better with TRBJ2-7; the J call may be wrong. Germline lookup yields CDR1 LNHDA and CDR2 SQIVND (reference sequence). CDR3 size: 14 residues. The CDR3 here is CASSSRTGAYEQYF. The CDR3 DNA reads TGTGCCAGTAGTAGTCGGACAGGAGCCTACGAGCAGTACTTC.

The V call is TRBV25-1, the J call TRBJ1-1; TRBD1 might be the D (6 bases). This CDR3 region has 13 residues. The germline V gene encodes CDR1 MGHDK and CDR2 SYGVNS. Trimming cost V 6 bases and J 1 base, with 9 bases left between them. CDR3 loop: CASSPRGNTEAFF. CDR3 sequence (DNA): TGTGCCAGCAGCCCCAGGGGGAACACTGAAGCTTTCTTT.